Shown below are 25 T cell receptor beta chains from a single sample sequenced in a study of shared clonotypes between healthy human individuals. The method was immunoSEQ multiplex PCR; TCRdb's version includes in-frame clones alone and lacks a portion of them. In the table there are roughly 590,000 clones, 95% to 96% of which are singletons. CD45RO-negative cells were positively selected for CCR7, leaving out terminally differentiated effector memory CD45RA+ cells. The sample consisted of naive CD8+ T cells sorted from blood. These receptor sequences come from a woman aged 25 to 39 in good health.

The chain combines TRBV7-9 with TRBJ1-2; D is unclear. The CDR3 has 11 amino acids. The V end lost 2 bases, the J end lost 7 bases, and 5 bases lay between the germline ends. Germline V gives CDR1 SEHNR, CDR2 FQNEAQ (reference sequence). The CDR3 protein is CASSLNRGYTF. The CDR3, as DNA: TGTGCCAGCAGCTTAAATCGTGGCTACACCTTC.

On this clone: The sample holds other DNA sequences that translate to the same CDR3. This sequence joins TRBV27 and TRBJ1-5; the D gene is possibly TRBD1 (5 bases). Germline-derived CDR1 and CDR2 are MNHEY and SMNVEV (reference sequence). This CDR3 has 12 amino acids. Trimming cost V 3 bases and J 6 bases, with 6 bases left between them. The CDR3 sequence: CASSFGGQPQHF. The CDR3 bases are TGTGCCAGCAGTTTTGGGGGTCAGCCCCAGCATTTT.

This clone was observed once. The CDR3, as DNA: TGTGCCAGCAGTTCCCTAGGGGGGGCTGAAGCTTTCTTT. Translated: CASSSLGGAEAFF. V gene TRBV6-5 combines with J gene TRBJ1-1; tentative D call: TRBD1 (6 bases). The CDR3 spans 13 residues. Germline V gene lookup returns CDR1 MNHEY and CDR2 SVGAGI. V was clipped by 4 bases and J by 6 bases, with 12 bases between them.

The chain uses TRBV6-1 and TRBJ2-5, with TRBD2 matching 15 bases. The trim removed 8 bases at V and 5 bases at J, leaving 6 bases unmatched. There are 15 residues in the CDR3. Germline CDR1 and CDR2: MNHNS and SASEGT. CDR3 sequence (DNA): TGTGCCAGCGGGGGACTAGCGGGAGGTGGGGAGACCCAGTACTTC. Encoded protein: CASGGLAGGGETQYF.

This clone was observed a single time. The V call is TRBV4-1, the J call TRBJ2-7, with 16 bases fitting TRBD2. The CDR3 runs 17 residues. J was trimmed by 5 bases and V by 4 bases; bases with no gene match: 8. Looked up from germline, CDR1 is MGHRA and CDR2 is YSYEKL. DNA for the CDR3: TGCGCCAGCAGCCCCGGGACTAGCGGGAGGGCCGGGGACGAGCAGTACTTC. Its translation is CASSPGTSGRAGDEQYF.

A remark on this clone: Other DNA variants within this sample encode the same CDR3. The gene calls are TRBV7-9 and TRBJ2-5, with D uncertain. CDR3 length: 13 residues. V gave up 1 base and J gave up 1 base, with 4 bases separating them. Germline V gene lookup returns CDR1 SEHNR and CDR2 FQNEAQ (reference sequence). The CDR3 protein is CASSLGGQETQYF. The CDR3 DNA follows: TGTGCCAGCAGCTTAGGTGGCCAAGAGACCCAGTACTTC.

A single count supports this clone. The chain links TRBV7-8 to TRBJ2-1, with 9 bases fitting TRBD2. The V segment lost 3 bases and the J segment 12 bases; nucleotides outside the gene matches: 12. The CDR3 has 15 amino acids. Looked up from germline, CDR1 is SGHVS and CDR2 is FQNEAQ. CDR3: CASSFQAGGVSGQFF. CDR3 bases: TGTGCCAGCAGCTTCCAAGCGGGAGGAGTTTCGGGGCAGTTCTTC.

V usage is TRBV7-2 and J usage is TRBJ1-5; unclear D gene. The CDR3 totals 15 residues. Trimming took 1 base from V and 7 from J, leaving 14 bases between them. The germline V gene encodes CDR1 SGHTA and CDR2 FQGNSA. In DNA, the CDR3 is TGTGCCAGCAGCTTAGGCGTGGGGAGAGTACAGCCCCAGCATTTT. Protein: CASSLGVGRVQPQHF.

Written as DNA, the CDR3 is TGCAGCGTGGACGCAATTACTAACTATGGCTACACCTTC. Translation: CSVDAITNYGYTF. The chain uses TRBV29-1 and TRBJ1-2; D is uncertain. The CDR3 length is 13 residues. CDR1 is SQVTM, CDR2 ANQGSEA, per germline. V lost 6 bases and J 0 bases, leaving 11 bases between the germline ends.

This clone was found once. The chain has TRBV28 and TRBJ2-3; 14 nucleotides align to TRBD2. Germline CDR1 reads MDHEN; CDR2 reads SYDVKM. V gave up 3 bases and J gave up 4 bases; unmatched junction bases: 18. The CDR3 is 21 residues long. The CDR3 region has the DNA TGTGCCAGCAGTTTGTACTGGACTAGCGGGAGGACCTCGTATGAGGCAGATACGCAGTATTTT. Translated, it gives CASSLYWTSGRTSYEADTQYF.

The V call is TRBV7-6, the J call TRBJ2-7; 8 positions match TRBD2. The CDR3 is 16 residues long. Germline V gives CDR1 SGHVS, CDR2 FNYEAQ. The V segment lost 0 bases and the J segment 0 bases; nucleotides outside the gene matches: 4. CDR3 sequence: CASSLAAGGSSYEQYF. The CDR3 bases are TGTGCCAGCAGCTTAGCTGCGGGAGGCAGCTCCTACGAGCAGTACTTC.

This chain joins TRBV7-9 and TRBJ2-7; no definite D call. The length of the CDR3 is 13 residues. CDR1 and CDR2 from the germline V gene are SEHNR and FQNEAQ (reference sequence). V was cut by 5 bases and J by 5 bases, with 13 bases left in between. In nucleotides, the CDR3 is TGTGCCAGCAGCGTGGTCAGGTACCACGAGCAGTACTTC. Protein: CASSVVRYHEQYF.

This clone came up once. The gene calls are TRBV7-9 and TRBJ1-4; D might be TRBD1 (5 bases). Trimming took off 7 bases at V and 0 bases at J, with 12 bases between the two ends. Per the germline V gene, CDR1 is SEHNR and CDR2 is FQNEAQ (reference sequence). This CDR3 has 15 amino acids. CDR3 sequence: CASTIQVATNEKLFF. DNA for the CDR3: TGTGCCAGCACCATACAGGTTGCAACTAATGAAAAACTGTTTTTT.

The chain joins TRBV29-1 to TRBJ1-3; unclear D gene. V lost 5 bases and J lost 2, with 4 bases in between. CDR1 SQVTM and CDR2 ANQGSEA come from the germline V gene. The CDR3 runs to 11 residues. The CDR3 region is CSVLAGNTIYF. The CDR3 region has the DNA TGCAGCGTTTTAGCTGGAAACACCATATATTTT.

The V call is TRBV7-8, the J call TRBJ2-7, with 11 nucleotides matching TRBD2. This CDR3 has 14 residues. Per germline, CDR1 SGHVS and CDR2 FQNEAQ. The trim removed 3 bases at V and 4 bases at J, leaving 2 bases unmatched. CDR3 region: CASSFGLAGYEQYF. The CDR3 DNA sequence: TGTGCCAGCAGCTTCGGACTAGCGGGTTACGAGCAGTACTTC.

The rearrangement uses TRBV28 and TRBJ2-4; D might be TRBD2 (5 bases). The germline V gene has CDR1 MDHEN and CDR2 SYDVKM. Deletions cut 5 bases from V and 3 bases from J, with 14 bases between. The CDR3 spans 15 residues. The CDR3 loop is CASSPREAVKNIQYF. Written as DNA, the CDR3 is TGTGCCAGCAGTCCGAGGGAAGCGGTCAAAAACATTCAGTACTTC.

The gene calls are TRBV2 and TRBJ2-3; 12 bases are shared with TRBD2. Germline lookup yields CDR1 SNHLY and CDR2 FYNNEI. V dropped 5 bases and J dropped 4; count of bases not matched to a gene: 7. The CDR3 extends over 16 amino acids. The CDR3 DNA reads as TGTGCCAGCAGTCCCACTAGCGGGAGGTTCGCAGATACGCAGTATTTT. It encodes CASSPTSGRFADTQYF.

The chain is built from TRBV7-9 and TRBJ1-2, with TRBD1 as a possible D gene (5 bases). The CDR3 totals 12 residues. The V end was cut by 2 bases, the J end by 6 bases, with 7 bases between. Germline assignment: CDR1 SEHNR and CDR2 FQNEAQ (reference sequence). CDR3 residues: CASSLRGDGYTF. The DNA for the CDR3 is TGTGCCAGCAGCTTACGGGGGGATGGCTACACCTTC.

The chain carries TRBV29-1 and TRBJ1-2; no reliable D call. The ends were cut back, 2 bases at V and 5 bases at J, with 12 bases in the middle. The CDR3 runs to 13 residues. CDR1 is SQVTM, CDR2 ANQGSEA, per germline. In nucleotides, the CDR3 is TGCAGCGTTGAAAGCCGTGAACTATATGGCTACACCTTC. It codes for CSVESRELYGYTF.

This chain connects TRBV28 to TRBJ2-7; D uncertain. V lost 1 base, J lost 2 bases, and 6 bases lay in between. CDR3 length: 13 amino acids. Germline CDR1 is MDHEN and CDR2 is SYDVKM. In DNA form, the CDR3 reads TGTGCCAGCAGTTTATCCCTTGCCTACGAGCAGTACTTC. This sequence encodes CASSLSLAYEQYF.

The chain joins TRBV27 to TRBJ1-2; D gene unclear. Between the trimmed V and J ends, which lost 6 bases and 0 bases, there was a span of 14 bases. Germline lookup yields CDR1 MNHEY and CDR2 SMNVEV (reference sequence). The CDR3 is 15 residues long. CDR3: CASREGKAANYGYTF. The CDR3 bases are TGTGCCAGCAGAGAGGGTAAGGCGGCTAACTATGGCTACACCTTC.

This chain links TRBV28 with TRBJ2-2, with 9 positions matching TRBD2. V shed 5 bases, J shed 0 bases, and the junction held 4 bases outside the gene matches. There are 16 residues in the CDR3. Germline CDR1 and CDR2: MDHEN and SYDVKM. CDR3: CASSRLAGANTGELFF. CDR3 in DNA: TGTGCCAGCAGTCGATTAGCGGGAGCGAACACCGGGGAGCTGTTTTTT. Combining the CDR3 with reference TRBV28 and TRBJ2-2 gives the whole variable domain DVKVTQSSRYLVKRTGEKVFLECVQDMDHENMFWYRQDPGLGLRLIYFSYDVKMKEKGDIPEGYSVSREKKERFSLILESASTNQTSMYLCASSRLAGANTGELFFGEGSRLTVL.

The genes are TRBV15 and TRBJ2-1, with no clear D. Trimming shortened V by 3 bases and J by 3 bases, and 6 bases separated the two germline ends. The CDR3 spans 13 residues. Germline V gene data show CDR1 as LNHNV and CDR2 as YYDKDF (reference sequence). CDR3: CATSSTNYNEQFF. The DNA of the CDR3 is TGTGCCACCAGCAGTACTAACTACAATGAGCAGTTCTTC.

For the CDR3, the DNA is TGTGCCAGCAGCTTAGGGGGAGAAGGCCTCTCAGGCGGCTACACCTTC. This encodes CASSLGGEGLSGGYTF. The chain uses TRBV7-8 and TRBJ1-2; no definite D call. V dropped 1 base and J dropped 8 bases, with 20 bases sitting between them. From germline, CDR1 is SGHVS and CDR2 FQNEAQ. The CDR3 spans 16 residues.

The chain employs TRBV28 and TRBJ1-4, with D hard to call. Trimming left V 3 bases short and J 5 bases short, with 13 bases between. The CDR3 consists of 15 residues. Per the germline V gene, CDR1 is MDHEN and CDR2 is SYDVKM. CDR3 in amino acids: CASSFLEESNEKLFF. CDR3 bases: TGTGCCAGCAGTTTTTTGGAGGAATCAAATGAAAAACTGTTTTTT.